These T cell receptor beta chains were read from a single sample in a study of tumor-infiltrating lymphocytes in primary liver carcinoma. TCRdb reanalysed the multiplex PCR reads using MiXCR and keeps one entry per CDR3 protein. Seen here are roughly 120,000 distinct CDR3 sequences, 55% to 75% observed once, and the top ten hold 8% to 9%. Specimen: liver tumor tissue from sampling region 3. These receptors originate from a woman aged 60-75 years with primary liver carcinoma and hepatitis B virus infection. Both conserved end residues are part of each CDR3. The order of the fields is clone size, J gene, D gene, V gene, CDR3 length, CDR3 protein, CDR3 DNA. A D gene is named only where the DNA matches it firmly. The size field is filled for only some rows; it gives once, few, many or a size class.

>NA|TRBJ2-7|TRBD1|TRBV7-9|15
CVNSLDGTGVYEQYF
TGTGTCAACAGCTTAGACGGGACAGGAGTCTACGAGCAGTACTTC
>NA|TRBJ2-7|NA|TRBV10-3|14
CVISYSASSYEQYF
TGTGTCATCAGCTATAGCGCGAGCTCCTACGAGCAGTACTTC
>NA|TRBJ2-2|NA|TRBV10-2|15
CAGSRDLAYTGELFF
TGCGCCGGCAGCCGGGACCTAGCCTACACCGGGGAGCTGTTTTTT
>medium-sized|TRBJ2-7|TRBD2|TRBV11-2|15
CASSETGTSGYEQYF
TGTGCCAGCAGCGAGACCGGGACTAGCGGCTACGAGCAGTACTTC
>NA|TRBJ2-7|NA|TRBV10-3|12
CAVVSLNYEQYF
TGTGCCGTTGTGTCCCTTAACTACGAGCAGTACTTC
>few|TRBJ2-7|NA|TRBV19|15
CASSFSGESSYEQYF
TGTGCCAGTAGTTTCTCAGGGGAGAGCTCCTACGAGCAGTACTTC
>NA|TRBJ1-1|NA|TRBV29-1|17
CSVFLRGRSLMNTEAFF
TGCAGCGTATTCCTTCGGGGCAGAAGCCTCATGAACACTGAAGCTTTCTTT
>NA|TRBJ2-5|NA|TRBV11-2|13
CANSFVMQETQYF
TGTGCCAACAGCTTCGTAATGCAAGAGACCCAGTACTTC
>many|TRBJ2-3|NA|TRBV7-9|12
CASSLREDTQYF
TGTGCCAGCAGCTTACGGGAGGATACGCAGTATTTT
>NA|TRBJ2-3|NA|TRBV28|16
CASSLVGRVGTDTHYF
TGTGCCAGCAGTTTAGTCGGGCGGGTGGGCACAGATACGCACTATTTT
>few|TRBJ2-1|NA|TRBV2|15
CASRPTAGGYNEQFF
TGTGCCAGCAGACCCACGGCTGGTGGCTACAATGAGCAGTTCTTC
>medium-sized|TRBJ2-1|NA|TRBV11-2|13
CASSLGQYNEQFF
TGTGCCAGCAGCTTAGGACAGTACAATGAGCAGTTCTTC
>NA|TRBJ2-1|NA|TRBV29-1|12
CSQRHSNNDQFF
TGCAGCCAAAGACACAGCAACAATGATCAGTTCTTC
>many|TRBJ2-2|TRBD2|TRBV6-5|16
CASTPAGVGNTGELFF
TGTGCCAGCACCCCAGCGGGAGTAGGGAACACCGGGGAGCTGTTTTTT
>many|TRBJ2-2|NA|TRBV28|16
CASSSRQVQGTGELFF
TGTGCCAGCAGCTCACGACAGGTACAGGGCACCGGGGAGCTGTTTTTT
>NA|TRBJ2-7|NA|TRBV11-2|15
CASSIGHTDGYEQYF
TGTGCCAGCAGCATCGGACATACGGACGGCTACGAGCAGTACTTC
>once|TRBJ1-2|TRBD1|TRBV6-5|15
CVSRPRGDSVYGYTF
TGTGTCAGCAGGCCTCGCGGGGACAGTGTCTATGGCTACACCTTC
>NA|TRBJ2-3|TRBD2|TRBV5-1|15
CASNPTSGIIDTQYF
TGCGCCAGCAATCCGACTAGCGGGATCATCGATACGCAGTATTTT
>NA|TRBJ1-6|NA|TRBV11-2|13
CASSLESCSPLRF
TGTGCCAGCAGCTTAGAGTCGTGTTCACCCCTCCGCTTT
>NA|TRBJ2-1|TRBD2|TRBV6-1|16
CASRGQTSGSYDEQFF
TGTGCCAGCAGGGGACAGACTAGCGGCTCCTACGATGAGCAGTTCTTC
>NA|TRBJ2-7|NA|TRBV11-2|15
CASSRSSVGVHEQYF
TGTGCCAGCAGCAGATCTAGCGTGGGTGTCCACGAGCAGTACTTC
>many|TRBJ2-7|NA|TRBV29-1|12
CSVEGQGYEQYF
TGCAGCGTTGAAGGTCAGGGCTACGAGCAGTACTTC
>many|TRBJ2-5|NA|TRBV28|16
CASSSRLGQFQETQYF
TGTGCCAGCAGTTCACGCTTGGGACAATTCCAAGAGACCCAGTACTTC
>few|TRBJ2-3|NA|TRBV5-1|11
CTSSLADTQYF
TGCACCAGCAGCTTGGCAGATACGCAGTATTTT